This entry concerns a single TCR beta chain. This sample is drawn from a study of T cell responses to AZD1222 COVID-19 vaccine. The data were produced by immunoSEQ multiplex PCR, yet TCRdb's version contains in-frame clones alone and is incomplete. Found here are 85,000 to 130,000 clones, approximately 89% of them singletons; the top ten hold more than 6.5%. Germline V gene sequence: CDR1 SGHRS, CDR2 YFSETQ. The ends were cut back, 0 bases at V and 6 bases at J, with 13 bases in the middle. The CDR3 is made up of 15 amino acids. The input for sequencing was peripheral blood, taken on day 0 of AZD1222 vaccination. The chain uses TRBV5-1 and TRBJ1-5; the D gene is possibly TRBD1 (6 bases). This TCR was sampled from an adult in good health. In nucleotides, the CDR3 is TGCGCCAGCAGCTTGGGACCGACAGGAGGTCAGCCCCAGCATTTT. It codes for CASSLGPTGGQPQHF.